This is a list of T cell receptor beta chains from one sample in a study of OX40 agonist ivuxolimab in advanced cancers. Method: immunoSEQ multiplex PCR; TCRdb's copy keeps in-frame clones and lacks some. The sample consists of 45,000 to 55,000 clones, about 85% of them appearing once. The sequences come from CD4+ or CD8+ T cells sorted from blood, collected in a trial of the OX40 agonist ivuxolimab. The receptor set was obtained from an adult with an advanced solid tumor such as melanoma, head and neck, liver or kidney cancer. Each CDR3 is given with its conserved first and last residue. The D gene is left open where the match is weak. Clone size is given for some rows only: seen once, a few or many times, or a class if the clone is expanded.

clone_size j_call d_call v_call cdr3_nt cdr3_aa
. TRBJ2-5 TRBD1 TRBV11-3 TGTGCCAGCAGCCCAGGTACAGGGGGCACTGAGACCCAGTACTTC CASSPGTGGTETQYF
once TRBJ1-5 . TRBV19 TGTGCCAGTAGTAGGGAGATATCAGGGCCCCAGCATTTT CASSREISGPQHF
medium-sized TRBJ2-2 TRBD1 TRBV14 TGTGCCAGCAGCCAAACGGGACAGGGGGCTATCGGGGAGCTGTTTTTT CASSQTGQGAIGELFF
. TRBJ2-3 TRBD2 TRBV29-1 TGCAGCGTTGCGACTAGCGGGAGCACAGATACGCAGTATTTT CSVATSGSTDTQYF
. TRBJ1-4 . TRBV30 TGTGCCTGGAGTGGGTTGGCTAATGAAAAACTGTTTTTT CAWSGLANEKLFF
. TRBJ2-1 . TRBV11-1 TGTGCCAGCAGCTTAGTTTTACAGGAGGACAATGAGCAGTTCTTC CASSLVLQEDNEQFF
. TRBJ2-7 . TRBV5-1 TGCGCCAGCAGCTTGGCGGGACTTGATTACGAGCAGTACTTC CASSLAGLDYEQYF
few TRBJ2-7 TRBD2 TRBV2 TGTGCCAGCAGTCAGGTAGCGGGTAAGCAGTACTTC CASSQVAGKQYF
. TRBJ2-2 . TRBV10-3 TGTGCCATCAGTGATGCGGCCGGGGAGCTGTTTTTT CAISDAAGELFF
. TRBJ2-3 . TRBV30 TGTGCCTGGAGTGTCGGCGGAGATACGCAGTATTTT CAWSVGGDTQYF
once TRBJ2-1 TRBD2 TRBV7-6 TGTGCCAGCAGCTTAGCGCGGAGCGGGGTAGACAATGAGCAGTTCTTC CASSLARSGVDNEQFF
. TRBJ2-2 . TRBV7-9 TGTGCCAGCAGCTTAGCGTCAGGGCGCACCGGGGAGCTGTTTTTT CASSLASGRTGELFF
. TRBJ2-5 TRBD2 TRBV11-3 TGTGCCAGCAGCGGGAGACTAGCGGGTGAAGAGACCCAGTACTTC CASSGRLAGEETQYF
. TRBJ2-6 . TRBV30 TGTGCCTGGCGGTCTGGGGCCAACGTCCTGACTTTC CAWRSGANVLTF
. TRBJ2-3 TRBD1 TRBV6-1 TGTGCCAGCAGTGATCAGGGGGCACAGACAGATACGCAGTATTTT CASSDQGAQTDTQYF
. TRBJ1-1 . TRBV7-3 TGTGCCAGCAGCTCTCTCGGGACGGCTGATAGCACTGAAGCTTTCTTT CASSSLGTADSTEAFF
. TRBJ2-2 TRBD2 TRBV19 TGTGCCAGTACCACCCCACTAGCGGGAGACACCGGGGAGCTGTTTTTT CASTTPLAGDTGELFF
. TRBJ2-1 . TRBV12-1 TGTGCCAGCTACCGGGGGGGCGGGAGTTTAATCGGTGAGCAGTTCTTC CASYRGGGSLIGEQFF
. TRBJ2-3 . TRBV5-1 TGCGCCAGCAGCTTGGGGGGTCCCACAGATACGCAGTATTTT CASSLGGPTDTQYF
. TRBJ2-2 TRBD2 TRBV23-1 TGCGCCAGCAGTCAATCCATTGGGGAGGGAGTGGTCACCGGGGAGCTGTTTTTT CASSQSIGEGVVTGELFF
. TRBJ1-2 . TRBV18 TGTGCCAGCTCACCTGGGGGGACCCCTAACTATGGCTACACCTTC CASSPGGTPNYGYTF
. TRBJ2-7 . TRBV5-6 TGTGCCAGCAGCTACCGGGGCCTGAGCTCCTACGAGCAGTACTTC CASSYRGLSSYEQYF
. TRBJ2-1 TRBD1 TRBV5-1 TGCGCCAGCAGCTTGAAATTGGGGACAGGGGCCTACAATGAGCAGTTCTTC CASSLKLGTGAYNEQFF
. TRBJ1-1 . TRBV11-2 TGTGCCAGCAGCTCCAACAGGGACACTGAAGCTTTCTTT CASSSNRDTEAFF
. TRBJ1-2 . TRBV4-1 TGCGCCAGCACCCGACAGGTTAGAAACTATGGCTACACCTTC CASTRQVRNYGYTF
. TRBJ2-7 TRBD2 TRBV19 TGTGCCAGTAGTATGACTAGCGGCTCCTACGAGCAGTACTTC CASSMTSGSYEQYF
few TRBJ2-5 . TRBV18 TGTGCCAGCTCACCACTAAACAGGGGGGGCCAAGAGACCCAGTACTTC CASSPLNRGGQETQYF
. TRBJ2-7 . TRBV5-6 TGTGCCAGCTTCGGGGGCCACTCCTACGAGCAGTACTTC CASFGGHSYEQYF
. TRBJ1-1 . TRBV5-1 TGCGCCAGCAGCTTGGATCCCCCCAGGGTGAACACTGAAGCTTTCTTT CASSLDPPRVNTEAFF
. TRBJ2-1 TRBD1 TRBV10-3 TGTGCCATCAGCTCATTCTTCCGGGACAGAGGCGATGAGCAGTTCTTC CAISSFFRDRGDEQFF
. TRBJ1-5 . TRBV29-1 TGCAGCGTTGTAACAGAAAATCAGCCCCAGCATTTT CSVVTENQPQHF
. TRBJ2-7 . TRBV7-8 TGTGCCAGCAGCTTAGCGAGGCGGGAGCAGTACTTC CASSLARREQYF
. TRBJ2-6 . TRBV2 TGTGCCAGTACGAATCTCAACGTCCTGACTTTC CASTNLNVLTF
. TRBJ2-7 . TRBV13 TGTGCCAGCAGCTATGGGGGACGGTCCTACGAGCAGTACTTC CASSYGGRSYEQYF
. TRBJ2-3 . TRBV6-5 TGTGCCAGCAGTTCGATGCAGGGTTGGACAGATACGCAGTATTTT CASSSMQGWTDTQYF
. TRBJ2-1 TRBD2 TRBV27 TGTGCCAGCAGCCAGACTAGCGGGAGATCCAATGAGCAGTTCTTC CASSQTSGRSNEQFF
. TRBJ2-1 . TRBV11-3 TGTGCCAGCAGCTTAGTAGGGGCCAATGAGCAGTTCTTC CASSLVGANEQFF
once TRBJ2-7 . TRBV14 TGTGCCAGCAGCCAAATATCCGCAGGGGTAGGCGAGCAGTACTTC CASSQISAGVGEQYF
. TRBJ2-3 . TRBV10-1 TGCGCCAGCAGTGAGTCGTCTGATACGCAGTATTTT CASSESSDTQYF
once TRBJ2-3 TRBD1 TRBV9 TGTGCCAGCAGCGCCTCGGGACAGACGGGGACAGATACGCAGTATTTT CASSASGQTGTDTQYF
. TRBJ2-5 . TRBV11-3 TGTGCCAGCAGCTCAACCGGGACTCTAGAGACCCAGTACTTC CASSSTGTLETQYF
. TRBJ2-3 . TRBV5-4 TGTGCCAGCAGCTTTCCTTCCGGGACCTACCGTTTGGATACGCAGTATTTT CASSFPSGTYRLDTQYF
once TRBJ1-1 . TRBV28 TGTGCCATCCATCCGGCTGAGGGGAACTTTGTTAACACTGAAGCTTTCTTT CAIHPAEGNFVNTEAFF
few TRBJ1-2 . TRBV28 TGTGCCAGCAGTTTTCGGGGGGCGGGCCTTAACTATGGCTACACCTTC CASSFRGAGLNYGYTF
once TRBJ2-5 . TRBV5-1 TGCGCCAGCGGGACAGGACTAGCCTCAGAGACCCAGTACTTC CASGTGLASETQYF
. TRBJ2-2 . TRBV4-2 TGTGCCAGCAGCCAAGAGATGGGGGCATGGGAGCTGTTTTTT CASSQEMGAWELFF
. TRBJ2-7 . TRBV2 TGTGCCAGCAGTGAGGGGCGGCAGGGGAGGTACGAGCAGTACTTC CASSEGRQGRYEQYF
. TRBJ2-3 . TRBV11-3 TGTGCCAGCAGCTTAGGCTCGGCGTTAGATACGCAGTATTTT CASSLGSALDTQYF
. TRBJ2-2 . TRBV9 TGTGCCAGCAGTTTATTGGGAGGGGAGCTGTTTTTT CASSLLGGELFF
. TRBJ2-1 TRBD2 TRBV28 TGTGCCAGCAGCTTACTAGCGGGAGTGTACAATGAGCAGTTCTTC CASSLLAGVYNEQFF